The clone carrying this T cell receptor beta chain appeared many times. Its antigen remains unknown. From germline, CDR1 is DFQATT and CDR2 SNEGSKA (reference sequence). The ends lost 1 base at V and 4 bases at J; junction bases unmatched: 6. CDR3 length: 15 residues. The data stem from a study of early T cells in non-severe SARS-CoV-2 infection. Study conclusions and caveats: The VDJdb matching leaned toward anti-spike CD8 responses and overlooked private and CD4 specificities.

Individual cDNA molecules received unique molecular identifiers during library preparation. MiXCR, applied by TCRdb to the 5' RACE reads, yields one record per CDR3 protein. Seen here are some 40,000 distinct CDR3 sequences, about 5% observed once, and the top ten hold 16%. This receptor was taken from an adult who was a healthcare worker with PCR-confirmed SARS-CoV-2 infection or an uninfected control (not recorded which). The sample consisted of whole blood. The genes are TRBV20-1 and TRBJ2-1; 8 bases agree with TRBD1. CDR3 amino acids: CSARAPGQEYNEQFF. The DNA of the CDR3 is TGCAGTGCTAGAGCTCCGGGACAGGAGTACAATGAGCAGTTCTTC.